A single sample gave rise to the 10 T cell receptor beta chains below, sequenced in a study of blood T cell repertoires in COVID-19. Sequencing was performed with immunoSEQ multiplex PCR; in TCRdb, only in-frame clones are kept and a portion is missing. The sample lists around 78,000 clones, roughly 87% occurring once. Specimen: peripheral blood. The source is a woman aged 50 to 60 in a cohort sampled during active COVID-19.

The CDR3 DNA reads TGTGCCAGCAGTTACTTCCTTGAAGGGGTCCCCTACAATGAGCAGTTCTTC. It yields the protein CASSYFLEGVPYNEQFF. The rearrangement links TRBV6-2 or TRBV6-3 to TRBJ2-1, with a tentative D call TRBD1 (5 bases). The CDR3 extends over 17 amino acids. V was trimmed by 1 base and J by 2 bases, leaving 15 bases between them. Per the germline V gene, CDR1 is MNHEY and CDR2 is SVGEGT.

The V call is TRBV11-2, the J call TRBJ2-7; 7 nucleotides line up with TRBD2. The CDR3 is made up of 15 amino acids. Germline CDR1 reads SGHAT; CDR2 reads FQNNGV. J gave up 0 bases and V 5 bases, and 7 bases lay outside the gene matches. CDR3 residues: CASSLTSASSYEQYF. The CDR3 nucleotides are TGTGCCAGCAGCCTCACTAGCGCCAGCTCCTACGAGCAGTACTTC.

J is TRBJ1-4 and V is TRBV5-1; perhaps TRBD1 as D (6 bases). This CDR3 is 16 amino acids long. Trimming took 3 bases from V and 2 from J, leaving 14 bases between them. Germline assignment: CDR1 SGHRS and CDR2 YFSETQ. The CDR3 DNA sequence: TGCGCCAGCAGCTCTGGGGGGGCGCGGACTAATGAAAAACTGTTTTTT. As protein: CASSSGGARTNEKLFF.

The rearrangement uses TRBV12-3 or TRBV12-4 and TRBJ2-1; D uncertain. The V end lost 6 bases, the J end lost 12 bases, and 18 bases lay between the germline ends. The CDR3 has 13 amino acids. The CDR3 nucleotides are TGTGCCAGCAGGGAGACCCTGAGGCCCATGCAGTTCTTC. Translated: CASRETLRPMQFF.

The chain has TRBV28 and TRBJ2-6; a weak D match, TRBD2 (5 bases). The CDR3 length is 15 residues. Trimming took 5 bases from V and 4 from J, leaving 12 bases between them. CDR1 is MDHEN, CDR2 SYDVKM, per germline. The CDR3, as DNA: TGTGCCAGCAGTAGGTCGGGGTCCGGGGCCAACGTCCTGACTTTC. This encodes CASSRSGSGANVLTF.

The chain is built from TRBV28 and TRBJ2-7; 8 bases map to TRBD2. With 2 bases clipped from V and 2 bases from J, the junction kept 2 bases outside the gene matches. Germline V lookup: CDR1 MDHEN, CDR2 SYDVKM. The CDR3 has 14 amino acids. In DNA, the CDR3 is TGTGCCAGCAGTTTACGGGAGGGGCCCTACGAGCAGTACTTC. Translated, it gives CASSLREGPYEQYF.

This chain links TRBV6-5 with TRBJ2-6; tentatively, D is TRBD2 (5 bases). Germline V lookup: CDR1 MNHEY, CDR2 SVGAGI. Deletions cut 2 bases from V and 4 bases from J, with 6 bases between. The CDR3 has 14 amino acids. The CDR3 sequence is CASSYPGGANVLTF. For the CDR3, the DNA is TGTGCCAGCAGTTACCCGGGGGGGGCCAACGTCCTGACTTTC.

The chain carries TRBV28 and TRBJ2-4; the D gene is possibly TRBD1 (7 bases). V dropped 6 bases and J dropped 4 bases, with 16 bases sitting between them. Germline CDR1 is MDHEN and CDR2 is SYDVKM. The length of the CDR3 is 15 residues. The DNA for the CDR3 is TGTGCCAGCAGCTCAGGGGGGCAGTTAAAAAACATTCAGTACTTC. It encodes CASSSGGQLKNIQYF.

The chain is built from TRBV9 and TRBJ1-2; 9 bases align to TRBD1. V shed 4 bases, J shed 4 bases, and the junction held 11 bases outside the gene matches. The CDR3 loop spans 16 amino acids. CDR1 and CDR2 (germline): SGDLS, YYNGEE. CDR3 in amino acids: CASSTSGQGRTYGYTF. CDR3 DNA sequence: TGTGCCAGCAGCACTTCAGGACAGGGGCGGACCTATGGCTACACCTTC.

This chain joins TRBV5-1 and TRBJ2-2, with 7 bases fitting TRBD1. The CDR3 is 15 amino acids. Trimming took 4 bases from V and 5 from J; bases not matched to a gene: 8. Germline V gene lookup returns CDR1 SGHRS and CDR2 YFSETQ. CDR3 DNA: TGCGCCAGCAGCGTTACAGGGGCGCTGACCGGGGAGCTGTTTTTT. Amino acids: CASSVTGALTGELFF.